The 25 T cell receptor beta chains below were found in one sample sequenced in a study of T cells in Graves' hyperthyroidism and ophthalmopathy. RNA transcripts served as the template for amplifying TCR beta CDR3 regions. Using the HTBI primer set, a first-round RT-PCR was run on the TCR CDR3. Via MiXCR, TCRdb re-called the multiplex PCR reads, giving one row per CDR3 protein. The sample consists of around 350,000 distinct CDR3 sequences, around 14% of them appearing once. The specimen was blood. The receptors were sampled from a woman in her late teens or twenties with Graves' hyperthyroidism.

Many counts were recorded for this clonotype. The V gene is TRBV28, the J gene TRBJ2-4; 7 nucleotides align to TRBD1. CDR1 is MDHEN and CDR2 is SYDVKM in the germline V gene. CDR3 length: 14 residues. The V gene end was trimmed by 10 bases and the J gene end by 0 bases; junction bases not matched to a gene: 6. CDR3 in amino acids: CATRTGLAKNIQYF. The CDR3 DNA sequence: TGTGCCACGAGGACAGGTCTAGCCAAAAACATTCAGTACTTC.

This clonotype occurred many times. The genes are TRBV28 and TRBJ1-2; the D is unclear. Germline V lookup: CDR1 MDHEN, CDR2 SYDVKM. V was shortened by 7 bases and J by 6 bases, with 18 bases between the two germline ends. This CDR3 has 14 amino acids. The CDR3 DNA reads as TGTGCCAGCACCATTTCTAGCGAGACCCATGGCTACACCTTC. This codes for CASTISSETHGYTF.

This clonotype was seen repeatedly, ten times or more. The V call is TRBV12-3 or TRBV12-4, the J call TRBJ2-3; TRBD2 matches at 7 bases. With V trimmed by 7 bases and J by 3 bases, 16 bases remained unmatched. The length of the CDR3 is 17 residues. The CDR3 protein is CASTSYDGGLETDTQYF. CDR3 in DNA: TGTGCCAGCACCTCCTATGATGGCGGACTAGAGACAGATACGCAGTATTTT.

The DNA of the CDR3 is TGCAGTGCTAGAGCCCCCCGAAGGTTAGAATTTCGGGGCTACACCTTC. Residues: CSARAPRRLEFRGYTF. The rearrangement joins TRBV20-1 to TRBJ1-2; D not resolved. The CDR3 covers 16 residues. With 1 base removed from V and 8 bases from J, the gap between germline ends came to 23 bases. Looked up from germline, CDR1 is DFQATT and CDR2 is SNEGSKA (reference sequence).

The V gene is TRBV28, the J gene TRBJ2-5, with 7 bases that match TRBD1. The CDR3 loop spans 15 amino acids. V was pared by 3 bases and J by 0 bases, with 4 bases of the junction left unmatched. CDR1 is MDHEN, CDR2 SYDVKM, per germline. The CDR3 here is CASSFWTGNQETQYF. The DNA for the CDR3 is TGTGCCAGCAGTTTTTGGACAGGTAACCAAGAGACCCAGTACTTC.

This clonotype was counted a few times. Here the CDR3 reads CASRERTGTSGRYNEQFF. The DNA for the CDR3 is TGTGCCAGCAGGGAACGGACAGGGACTAGCGGAAGATACAATGAGCAGTTCTTC. The chain recombines TRBV11-1 with TRBJ2-1, with 11 bases aligning to TRBD2. Germline CDR1 is SGHAT and CDR2 is FQDESV (reference sequence). The CDR3 loop spans 18 amino acids. V lost 6 bases, J lost 4 bases, and 14 bases stayed unmatched. Variable domain in full (rest from reference TRBV11-1 and TRBJ2-1): EAEVAQSPRYKITEKSQAVAFWCDPISGHATLYWYRQILGQGPELLVQFQDESVVDDSQLPKDRFSAERLKGVDSTLKIQPAELGDSAMYLCASRERTGTSGRYNEQFFGPGTRLTVL.

This clonotype was seen ten or more times. The rearrangement joins TRBV4-1 to TRBJ2-1, with 9 positions matching TRBD2. Germline trimming cut 6 bases from V and 0 bases from J; bases unmatched to any gene: 6. Per germline, CDR1 MGHRA and CDR2 YSYEKL. The CDR3 totals 16 residues. The CDR3 bases are TGCGCCAGCAGTCAAAATAGCGGGAGCTCCTACAATGAGCAGTTCTTC. Translation: CASSQNSGSSYNEQFF.

This clonotype was seen a few times. V is TRBV7-9 and J is TRBJ1-5; TRBD1 might be the D (5 bases). The V gene's germline CDR1 is SEHNR and CDR2 FQNEAQ (reference sequence). V was clipped by 8 bases and J by 10 bases, with 15 bases between them. The CDR3 is 12 amino acids. CDR3 sequence reads: CASHTLRDPQHF. CDR3 bases: TGTGCCAGCCACACCCTCCGGGACCCCCAGCATTTT. Based on the CDR3 plus reference TRBV7-9 and TRBJ1-5, the full variable domain is DTGVSQNPRHKITKRGQNVTFRCDPISEHNRLYWYRQTLGQGPEFLTYFQNEAQLEKSRLLSDRFSAERPKGSFSTLEIQRTEQGDSAMYLCASHTLRDPQHFGDGTRLSIL.

V gene TRBV9 combines with J gene TRBJ2-3, with 12 bases aligning to TRBD2. Germline V lookup: CDR1 SGDLS, CDR2 YYNGEE. The CDR3 runs to 16 residues. The V gene end was trimmed by 3 bases and the J gene end by 4 bases; junction bases not matched to a gene: 6. The CDR3 DNA sequence: TGTGCCAGCAGCGGGCTAGCGGGGGGGGTCGCAGATACGCAGTATTTT. It is translated as CASSGLAGGVADTQYF.

There are many counts of this clonotype. The CDR3 sequence is CASSQDRYSGEIKAGELFF. The CDR3 nucleotides are TGTGCCAGCAGCCAAGATCGGTATAGCGGGGAGATTAAGGCCGGGGAGCTGTTTTTT. The chain combines TRBV3-1 with TRBJ2-2; 8 bases align to TRBD2. CDR1 and CDR2 from the germline V gene are LGHDT and YNNKEL (reference sequence). This CDR3 has 19 amino acids. V was clipped by 0 bases and J by 6 bases; unmatched bases: 15.

Many counts were recorded for this clonotype. The chain employs TRBV12-3 or TRBV12-4 and TRBJ1-2; no definite D call. The CDR3 loop spans 14 amino acids. V was shortened by 1 base and J by 8 bases, with 14 bases between the two germline ends. The CDR3 loop is CASSLGRSSWGYTF. The CDR3 region has the DNA TGTGCCAGCAGTTTAGGCCGGAGTAGTTGGGGCTACACCTTC.

This clonotype was seen only a few times. The rearrangement joins TRBV6-2 or TRBV6-3 to TRBJ1-5, with TRBD1 as a possible D gene (5 bases). V gave up 0 bases and J gave up 4 bases, with 7 bases separating them. There are 14 residues in the CDR3. Germline CDR1 reads MNHEY; CDR2 reads SVGEGT. The CDR3 nucleotides are TGTGCCAGCAGTTACTCAGGACAAAATCAGCCCCAGCATTTT. It yields the protein CASSYSGQNQPQHF.

This clonotype showed up many times. The rearrangement uses TRBV2 and TRBJ2-7, with TRBD1 matching over 9 bases. CDR1 is SNHLY and CDR2 is FYNNEI in the germline V gene. Trimming removed 3 bases from V and 6 bases from J; junction bases left unmatched: 3. The CDR3 length is 13 residues. CDR3 coding DNA: TGTGCCAGCAGTGACGAGGACAGGGGCGAGCAGTACTTC. It is translated as CASSDEDRGEQYF. Together with reference TRBV2 and TRBJ2-7, the CDR3 gives the full variable domain: EPEVTQTPSHQVTQMGQEVILRCVPISNHLYFYWYRQILGQKVEFLVSFYNNEISEKSEIFDDQFSVERPDGSNFTLKIRSTKLEDSAMYFCASSDEDRGEQYFGPGTRLTVT.

This clonotype appeared many times. The genes are TRBV20-1 and TRBJ2-1; 10 bases align to TRBD2. V gave up 0 bases and J gave up 8 bases; unmatched junction bases: 7. This CDR3 has 15 amino acids. Germline loops: CDR1 DFQATT, CDR2 SNEGSKA (reference sequence). The CDR3 DNA reads TGCAGTGCTAGAGATGAACGAGCGGGGGGGCATGAGCAGTTCTTC. Its protein is CSARDERAGGHEQFF.

The chain employs TRBV2 and TRBJ2-1, with TRBD2 identical over 13 bases. CDR3 length equals 14 residues. Germline V lookup: CDR1 SNHLY, CDR2 FYNNEI. With V trimmed by 6 bases and J by 8 bases, 4 bases remained unmatched. CDR3 nucleotides: TGTGCCAGCAGCGGGACTAGCGGGGCGGATGAGCAGTTCTTC. Its protein is CASSGTSGADEQFF.

This chain links TRBV5-8 with TRBJ1-6, with 7 bases fitting TRBD1. The CDR3 is made up of 18 amino acids. The junction had 14 bases not matched to a gene; V was cut back by 1 base and J by 7 bases. Germline CDR1 and CDR2: SGHTS and YDEGEE. As DNA, the CDR3 is TGTGCCAGCAGCTTGAGTCTTTCCTTCGGGACAGACAATTCACCCCTCCACTTT. The encoded protein is CASSLSLSFGTDNSPLHF.

The sample holds a few counts of this clonotype. The chain combines TRBV7-3 with TRBJ2-7, with D unclear. The germline V gene encodes CDR1 SGHTA and CDR2 FQGTGA. The CDR3 extends over 13 amino acids. V lost 1 base, J lost 3 bases, and 7 bases lay in between. The CDR3 sequence is CASSLSGDYEQYF. CDR3 DNA sequence: TGTGCCAGCAGCTTAAGTGGGGACTACGAGCAGTACTTC.

The genes are TRBV19 and TRBJ2-3; tentative D call: TRBD2 (8 bases). The CDR3 loop spans 15 amino acids. Looked up from germline, CDR1 is LNHDA and CDR2 is SQIVND (reference sequence). CDR3 residues: CASGGRGALTDTQYF. The CDR3 DNA reads TGTGCATCAGGGGGGCGGGGGGCCCTCACAGATACGCAGTATTTT. Full variable domain (outside the CDR3, taken from reference TRBV19 and TRBJ2-3): DGGITQSPKYLFRKEGQNVTLSCEQNLNHDAMYWYRQDPGQGLRLIYYSQIVNDFQKGDIAEGYSVSREKKESFPLTVTSAQKNPTAFYLCASGGRGALTDTQYFGPGTRLTVL.

This clonotype was found many times. The chain couples TRBV5-5 to TRBJ2-2; TRBD2 matches at 7 bases. Germline CDR1 is SGHKS and CDR2 is YYEKEE (reference sequence). The CDR3 sequence is 14 residues long. Trimming cost V 2 bases and J 4 bases; bases outside gene matches: 2. Here the CDR3 DNA reads TGTGCCAGCAGCTTAGGCGGGGGCACCGGGGAGCTGTTTTTT. It yields the protein CASSLGGGTGELFF.

This clonotype showed up many times. This sequence joins TRBV12-3 or TRBV12-4 and TRBJ1-1; D call uncertain. Trimming took 7 bases from V and 2 from J, leaving 11 bases between them. The CDR3 consists of 13 residues. The CDR3 loop reads CASKRNENTEAFF. DNA for the CDR3: TGTGCCAGCAAGCGGAACGAAAACACTGAAGCTTTCTTT.

The table lists this clonotype with many counts. This chain uses TRBV29-1 with TRBJ2-5; possibly TRBD2 for D (5 bases). V lost 3 bases and J 0 bases, leaving 11 bases between the germline ends. The CDR3 runs to 14 residues. From germline, CDR1 is SQVTM and CDR2 ANQGSEA. In DNA, the CDR3 is TGCAGCGTTGATCACTCCGGGAACCAAGAGACCCAGTACTTC. Translation gives CSVDHSGNQETQYF.

There are many counts of this clonotype. The rearrangement links TRBV7-8 to TRBJ2-3; the match to TRBD2 covers 9 bases. The V and J ends lost 3 bases and 5 bases, in that order; junction bases with no gene match: 12. The CDR3 extends over 17 amino acids. The germline gives CDR1 SGHVS, CDR2 FQNEAQ. The CDR3 region has the DNA TGTGCCAGCAGCTTCGGCCCCCATAGCGGGAGTGGAGATACGCAGTATTTT. This codes for CASSFGPHSGSGDTQYF.

The rearrangement joins TRBV4-2 to TRBJ1-5, with 11 bases matching TRBD1. Trimming at V came to 0 bases and at J to 3 bases, leaving 1 base not matched to a gene. Germline values: CDR1 LGHNA, CDR2 YNFKEQ. This CDR3 is built from 16 residues. CDR3 protein: CASSQEDRGLNQPQHF. In DNA form, the CDR3 reads TGTGCCAGCAGCCAAGAGGACAGGGGGCTCAATCAGCCCCAGCATTTT.

This clonotype has a count of ten or more. This chain joins TRBV2 and TRBJ1-4; tentative D call: TRBD1 (6 bases). V gave up 7 bases and J gave up 6 bases, with 15 bases separating them. Per germline, CDR1 SNHLY and CDR2 FYNNEI. This CDR3 has 14 residues. CDR3 DNA sequence: TGTGCCAGCAAGATTAGGACAGCCGATGAAAAACTGTTTTTT. Its translation: CASKIRTADEKLFF.

This clonotype has ten or more counts. The V and J genes are TRBV28 and TRBJ2-7, with D perhaps assigned TRBD1 or TRBD2 (5 bases each). From germline, CDR1 is MDHEN and CDR2 SYDVKM. Trimming stripped 7 bases from V and 6 bases from J, with 16 bases between. CDR3 length: 13 residues. The CDR3 DNA reads TGTGCCAGCAACCAAGGGTTAGGGACCGAGCAGTACTTC. It is translated as CASNQGLGTEQYF.